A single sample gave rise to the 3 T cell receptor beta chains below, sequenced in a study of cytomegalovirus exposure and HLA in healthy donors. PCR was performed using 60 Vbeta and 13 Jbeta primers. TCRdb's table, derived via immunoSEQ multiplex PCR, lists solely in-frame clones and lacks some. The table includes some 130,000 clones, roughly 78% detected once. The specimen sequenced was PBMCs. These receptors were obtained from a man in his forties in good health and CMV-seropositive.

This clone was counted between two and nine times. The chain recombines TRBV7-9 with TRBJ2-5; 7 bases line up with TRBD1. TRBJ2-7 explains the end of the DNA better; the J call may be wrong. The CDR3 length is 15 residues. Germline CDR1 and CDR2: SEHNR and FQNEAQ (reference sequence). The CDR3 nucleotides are TGTGCCAGCAGCTTAGTGGACAGGAGATCCTACGAGCAGTACTTC. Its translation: CASSLVDRRSYEQYF.

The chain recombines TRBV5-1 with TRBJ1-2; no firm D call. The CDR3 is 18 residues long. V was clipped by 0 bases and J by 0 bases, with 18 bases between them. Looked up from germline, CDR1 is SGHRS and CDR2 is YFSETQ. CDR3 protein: CASSLELEGSNANYGYTF. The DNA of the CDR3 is TGCGCCAGCAGCTTGGAGTTGGAAGGGAGTAATGCTAACTATGGCTACACCTTC.

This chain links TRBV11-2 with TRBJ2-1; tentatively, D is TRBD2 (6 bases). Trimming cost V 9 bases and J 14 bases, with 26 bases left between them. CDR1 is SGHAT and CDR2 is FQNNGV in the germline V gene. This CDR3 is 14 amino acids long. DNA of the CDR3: TGTGCCAGTCACCGGGACTCCTATTATCCGGTGGAGTTCTTC. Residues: CASHRDSYYPVEFF.